This TCR beta chain derives from a study of blood T cell repertoires in COVID-19. Clones were read by immunoSEQ multiplex PCR, and TCRdb kept only the in-frame ones, dropping some. In the table there are hundreds of thousands of clones, roughly nine tenths of which are singletons. Symptom resolution, clearance, or two negative PCRs marked the recovered donors of Cohort 3. V trimming: 2 bases; J trimming: 1 base; junction bases outside the gene matches: 4. The CDR3 has 15 residues. The germline V gene encodes CDR1 LNHDA and CDR2 SQIVND (reference sequence). The J gene is TRBJ2-7, the V gene TRBV19, with 8 bases matching TRBD2. The specimen sequenced was PBMCs or T cells enriched from blood (not recorded which). The sequence was collected from a man aged 25 to 40 who had recovered from COVID-19. CDR3 sequence (DNA): TGTGCCAGTAGTATAAGGGGACTAGAGTCCTACGAGCAGTACTTC. Translation: CASSIRGLESYEQYF.